Below, one TCR beta chain is given with its context. Its target is unknown. This record comes from a study of shared clonotypes between healthy human individuals. The sorted-subset replicate PCRs were given roughly 200 ng DNA, which is around 29,000 T cell genomes. Original processing methods: Filtering differed for immunoSEQ, which gave only junction sequences without quality scores. Using immunoSEQ multiplex PCR, the repertoire was profiled, and TCRdb retains in-frame clones only, with some absent. V, J and clone size derive from that table, while D and trimming were established from the DNA sequence. This repertoire shows approximately 2,300,000 clones, 85% to 95% found once; its top ten account for 0.37%. Study outcomes and limitations: The study found lower generation probabilities in non-shared clonotypes than in those shared by all four donors.

V trimming: 8 bases; J trimming: 2 bases; junction bases outside the gene matches: 10. This CDR3 contains 15 residues. Germline CDR1 and CDR2: MNHEY and SVGAGI. The J gene is TRBJ2-5, the V gene TRBV6-5, with TRBD2 matching over 8 bases. The specimen sequenced was naive CD4+ T cells from PBMCs. Subset given: CD45RA+ positively selected. This clonotype was sampled from a man aged 18 to 30 in good health. Some clones in this sample may be carry-over from other donors' samples. For the CDR3, the DNA is TGTGCCAGCCACCCTAATAGCGGGGCTCAAGAGACCCAGTACTTC. Translation gives CASHPNSGAQETQYF.